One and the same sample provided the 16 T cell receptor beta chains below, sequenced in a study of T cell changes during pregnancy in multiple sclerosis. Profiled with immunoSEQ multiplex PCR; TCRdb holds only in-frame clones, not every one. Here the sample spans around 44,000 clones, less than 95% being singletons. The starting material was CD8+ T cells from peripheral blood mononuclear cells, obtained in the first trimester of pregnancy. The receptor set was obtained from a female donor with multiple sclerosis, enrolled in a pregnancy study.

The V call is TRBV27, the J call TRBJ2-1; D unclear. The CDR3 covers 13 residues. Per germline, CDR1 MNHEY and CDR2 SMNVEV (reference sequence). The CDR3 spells CAAGGSSYNEQFF. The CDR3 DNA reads TGTGCTGCCGGCGGTAGCTCCTACAATGAGCAGTTCTTC.

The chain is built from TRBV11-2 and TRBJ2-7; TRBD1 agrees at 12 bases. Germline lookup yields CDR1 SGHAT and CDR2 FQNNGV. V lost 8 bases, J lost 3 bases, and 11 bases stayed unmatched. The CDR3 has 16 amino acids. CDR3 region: CASAGTGGGKDYEQYF. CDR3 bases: TGTGCCAGCGCCGGGACAGGGGGCGGAAAGGACTACGAGCAGTACTTC. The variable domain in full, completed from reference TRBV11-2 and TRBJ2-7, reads EAGVAQSPRYKIIEKRQSVAFWCNPISGHATLYWYQQILGQGPKLLIQFQNNGVVDDSQLPKDRFSAERLKGVDSTLKIQPAKLEDSAVYLCASAGTGGGKDYEQYFGPGTRLTVT.

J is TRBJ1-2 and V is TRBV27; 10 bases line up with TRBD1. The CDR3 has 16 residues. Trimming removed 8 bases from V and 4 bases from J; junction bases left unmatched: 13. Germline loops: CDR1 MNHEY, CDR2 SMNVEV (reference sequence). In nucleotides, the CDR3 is TGTGCCAGCGTACCGACAGGGGGCGCGTTCGGCTATGGCTACACCTTC. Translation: CASVPTGGAFGYGYTF.

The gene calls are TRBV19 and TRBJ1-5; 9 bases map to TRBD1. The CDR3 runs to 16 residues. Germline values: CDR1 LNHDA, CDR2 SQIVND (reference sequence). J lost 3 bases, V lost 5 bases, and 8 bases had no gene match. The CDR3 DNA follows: TGTGCCAGTAGTTATGGGGGGACAGGGATCAATCAGCCCCAGCATTTT. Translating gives CASSYGGTGINQPQHF.

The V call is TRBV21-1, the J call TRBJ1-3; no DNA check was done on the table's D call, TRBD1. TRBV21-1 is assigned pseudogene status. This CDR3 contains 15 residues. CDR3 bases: TGTGCCAGCAGGAACGACATTTTCTCTGGAAACACCATATATTTT. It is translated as CASRNDIFSGNTIYF.

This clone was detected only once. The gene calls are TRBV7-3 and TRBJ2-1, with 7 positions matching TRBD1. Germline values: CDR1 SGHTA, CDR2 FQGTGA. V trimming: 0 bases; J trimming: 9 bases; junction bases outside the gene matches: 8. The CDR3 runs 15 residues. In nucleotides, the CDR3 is TGTGCCAGCAGCTTAACAGGGGGCCTAGGTATTGAGCAGTTCTTC. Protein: CASSLTGGLGIEQFF.

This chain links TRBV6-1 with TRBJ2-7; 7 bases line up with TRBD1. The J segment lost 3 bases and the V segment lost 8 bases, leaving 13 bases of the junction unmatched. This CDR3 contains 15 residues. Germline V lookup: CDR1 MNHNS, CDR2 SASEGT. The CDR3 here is CASGPPDREVYEQYF. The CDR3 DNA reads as TGTGCCAGCGGTCCCCCTGACAGGGAAGTCTACGAGCAGTACTTC.

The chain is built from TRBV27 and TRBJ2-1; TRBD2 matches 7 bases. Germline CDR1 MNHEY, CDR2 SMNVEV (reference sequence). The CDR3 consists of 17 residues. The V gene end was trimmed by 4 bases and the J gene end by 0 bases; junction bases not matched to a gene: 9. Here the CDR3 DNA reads TGTGCCAGCAGTTCGACCACTAGCGACCGCTCCTACAATGAGCAGTTCTTC. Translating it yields CASSSTTSDRSYNEQFF.

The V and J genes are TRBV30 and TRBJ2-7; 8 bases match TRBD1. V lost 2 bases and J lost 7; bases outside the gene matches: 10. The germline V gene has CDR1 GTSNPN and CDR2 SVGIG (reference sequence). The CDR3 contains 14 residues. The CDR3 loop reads CAWSLPGQVLEQYF. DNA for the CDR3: TGTGCCTGGAGTTTGCCGGGACAGGTATTAGAGCAGTACTTC.

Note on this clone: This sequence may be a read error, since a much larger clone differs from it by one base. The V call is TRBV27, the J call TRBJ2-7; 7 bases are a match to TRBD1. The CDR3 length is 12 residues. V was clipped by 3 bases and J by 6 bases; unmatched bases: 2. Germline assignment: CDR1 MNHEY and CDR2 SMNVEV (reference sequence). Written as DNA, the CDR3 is TGTGCCAGCAGTTTTACAGGGGCCGAGCAGTACTTC. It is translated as CASSFTGAEQYF.

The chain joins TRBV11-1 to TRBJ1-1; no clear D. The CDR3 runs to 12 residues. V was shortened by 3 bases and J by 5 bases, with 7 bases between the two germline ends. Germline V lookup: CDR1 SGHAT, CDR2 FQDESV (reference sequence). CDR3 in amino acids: CASSFGKTEAFF. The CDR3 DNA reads TGTGCCAGCAGCTTCGGGAAGACTGAAGCTTTCTTT.

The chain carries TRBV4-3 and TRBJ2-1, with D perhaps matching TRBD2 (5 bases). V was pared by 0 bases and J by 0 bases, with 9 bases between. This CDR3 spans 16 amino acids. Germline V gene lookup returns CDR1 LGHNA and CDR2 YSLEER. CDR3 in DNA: TGCGCCAGCAGCCAAGAAGTAGGGAGCTCCTACAATGAGCAGTTCTTC. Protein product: CASSQEVGSSYNEQFF.

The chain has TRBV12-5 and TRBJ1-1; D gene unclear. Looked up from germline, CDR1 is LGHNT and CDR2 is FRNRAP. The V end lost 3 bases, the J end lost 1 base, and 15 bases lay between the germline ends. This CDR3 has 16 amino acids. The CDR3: CASGFFLRLGNTEAFF. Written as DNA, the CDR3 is TGTGCTAGTGGTTTCTTCTTGAGACTGGGGAACACTGAAGCTTTCTTT.

The CDR3 here is CASSPGTGPYEQYF. CDR3 nucleotide sequence: TGTGCCAGCAGCCCAGGGACAGGCCCCTACGAGCAGTACTTC. J is TRBJ2-7 and V is TRBV11-3, with TRBD1 identical over 8 bases. The CDR3 is made up of 14 amino acids. Germline CDR1 and CDR2: SGHNT and YENEEA. The junction had 5 bases not matched to a gene; V was cut back by 5 bases and J by 2 bases. The full variable domain, in which reference TRBV11-3 and TRBJ2-7 provide the parts outside the CDR3, is EAGVVQSPRYKIIEKKQPVAFWCNPISGHNTLYWYLQNLGQGPELLIRYENEEAVDDSQLPKDRFSAERLKGVDSTLKIQPAELGDSAVYLCASSPGTGPYEQYFGPGTRLTVT.

CDR3 in amino acids: CASSSISESNTGELFF. Here the CDR3 DNA reads TGTGCCAGCAGCTCGATCAGCGAAAGCAACACCGGGGAGCTGTTTTTT. The V gene is TRBV7-9, the J gene TRBJ2-2; no definite D call. Germline-derived CDR1 and CDR2 are SEHNR and FQNEAQ (reference sequence). Trimming took off 4 bases at V and 2 bases at J, with 14 bases between the two ends. The CDR3 contains 16 residues. The full variable domain, in which reference TRBV7-9 and TRBJ2-2 provide the parts outside the CDR3, is DTGVSQNPRHKITKRGQNVTFRCDPISEHNRLYWYRQTLGQGPEFLTYFQNEAQLEKSRLLSDRFSAERPKGSFSTLEIQRTEQGDSAMYLCASSSISESNTGELFFGEGSRLTVL.

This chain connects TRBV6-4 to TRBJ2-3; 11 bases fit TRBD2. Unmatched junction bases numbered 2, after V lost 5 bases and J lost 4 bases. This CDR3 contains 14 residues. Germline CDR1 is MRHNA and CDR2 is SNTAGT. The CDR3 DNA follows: TGTGCCAGCAGTCCTAGCGGGGGGTCAGATACGCAGTATTTT. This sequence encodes CASSPSGGSDTQYF.